This note documents a single T cell receptor beta chain sequence. Its antigen is currently unknown. This entry comes from a study of shared clonotypes between healthy human individuals. Study results and limitations: Non-shared clonotypes were found to have lower generation probabilities than the clonotypes that were shared by all four of the sorted-subset donors. When naive CD4 clonotypes were compared across several donors, roughly 4.9% were shared.

TCRdb's table, derived via immunoSEQ multiplex PCR, lists solely in-frame clones and lacks some. Of roughly 760,000 clones listed, roughly 70% are singletons. The clonotype comes from a woman aged 25 to 45 in good health. The material sequenced was memory CD4+ T cells sorted from blood. Stated subset: CD45RA-negative fraction.

The CDR3 DNA reads TGTGCCAGTAGTTCACAGGGAATGGGCACTGAAGCTTTCTTT. Amino acid sequence: CASSSQGMGTEAFF. This chain links TRBV19 with TRBJ1-1; perhaps TRBD1 as D (6 bases). The CDR3 is 14 amino acids. The ends were cut back, 5 bases at V and 4 bases at J, with 14 bases in the middle. Per the germline V gene, CDR1 is LNHDA and CDR2 is SQIVND (reference sequence).